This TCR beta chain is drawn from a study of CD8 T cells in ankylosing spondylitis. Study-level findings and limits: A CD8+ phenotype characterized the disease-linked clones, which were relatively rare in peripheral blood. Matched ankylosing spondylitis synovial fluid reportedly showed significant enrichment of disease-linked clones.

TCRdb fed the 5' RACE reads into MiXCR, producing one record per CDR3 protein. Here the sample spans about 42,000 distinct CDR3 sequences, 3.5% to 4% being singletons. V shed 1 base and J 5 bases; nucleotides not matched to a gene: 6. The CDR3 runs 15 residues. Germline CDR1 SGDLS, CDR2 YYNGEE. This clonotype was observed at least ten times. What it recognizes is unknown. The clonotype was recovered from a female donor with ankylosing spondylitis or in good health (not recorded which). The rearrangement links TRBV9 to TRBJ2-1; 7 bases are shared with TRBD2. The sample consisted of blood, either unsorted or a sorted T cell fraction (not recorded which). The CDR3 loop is CASSVYGGSNNEQFF. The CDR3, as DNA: TGTGCCAGCAGCGTATACGGGGGGTCGAACAATGAGCAGTTCTTC.